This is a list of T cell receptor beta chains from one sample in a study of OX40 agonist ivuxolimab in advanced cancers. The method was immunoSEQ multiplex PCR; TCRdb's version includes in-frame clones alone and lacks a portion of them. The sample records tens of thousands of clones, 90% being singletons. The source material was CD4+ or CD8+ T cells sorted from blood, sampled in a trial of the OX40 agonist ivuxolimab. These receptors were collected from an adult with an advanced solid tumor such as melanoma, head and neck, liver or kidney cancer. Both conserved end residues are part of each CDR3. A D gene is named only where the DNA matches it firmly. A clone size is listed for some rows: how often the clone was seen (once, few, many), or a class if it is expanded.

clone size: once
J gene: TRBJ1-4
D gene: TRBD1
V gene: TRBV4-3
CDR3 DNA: TGCGCCAGCAGCCACGACAGGGGGCCAACTAATGAAAAACTGTTTTTT
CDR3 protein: CASSHDRGPTNEKLFF

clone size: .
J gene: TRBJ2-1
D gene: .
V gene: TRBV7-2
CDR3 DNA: TGTGCCAGCAGCTTAGGGCCTACTTATGAGCAGTTCTTC
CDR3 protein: CASSLGPTYEQFF

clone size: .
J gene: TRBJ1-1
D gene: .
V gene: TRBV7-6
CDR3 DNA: TGTGCCAGCAGCCCGGGGAGGAACACTGAAGCTTTCTTT
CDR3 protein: CASSPGRNTEAFF

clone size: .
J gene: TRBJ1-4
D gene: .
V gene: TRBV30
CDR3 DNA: TGTGCCTGGAGTCTTCTCGCTAATGAAAAACTGTTTTTT
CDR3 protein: CAWSLLANEKLFF

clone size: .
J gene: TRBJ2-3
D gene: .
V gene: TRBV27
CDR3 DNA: TGTGCCAGCAGACAGGGACTAGATACGCAGTATTTT
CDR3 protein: CASRQGLDTQYF

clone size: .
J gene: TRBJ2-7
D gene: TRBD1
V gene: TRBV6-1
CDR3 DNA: TGTGCCAGCAGTGAACTTGGACAGGGGGCGGGCGAGCAGTACTTC
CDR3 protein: CASSELGQGAGEQYF

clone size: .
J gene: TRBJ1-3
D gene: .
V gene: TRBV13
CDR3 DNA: TGTGCCAGCAGCTTAAAGGGCTTCTCTGGAAACACCATATATTTT
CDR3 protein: CASSLKGFSGNTIYF

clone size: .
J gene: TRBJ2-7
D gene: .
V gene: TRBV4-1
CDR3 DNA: TGCGCCAGCAGCCAAGGGTCCTACGAGCAGTACTTC
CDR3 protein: CASSQGSYEQYF

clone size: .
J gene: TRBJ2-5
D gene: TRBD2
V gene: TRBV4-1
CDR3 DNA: TGCGCCAGCAGCCAAGGGACTAGCGGGGAGTACCAAGAGACCCAGTACTTC
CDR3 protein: CASSQGTSGEYQETQYF

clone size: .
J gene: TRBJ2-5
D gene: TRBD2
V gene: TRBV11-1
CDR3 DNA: TGTGCCAGCTCGGGCGTGACGGGAGGCCAAGAGACCCAGTACTTC
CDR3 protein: CASSGVTGGQETQYF

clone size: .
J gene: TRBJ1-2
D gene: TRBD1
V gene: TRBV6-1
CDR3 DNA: TGTGCCAGCAGGGACAGGGGCGACTATGGCTACACCTTC
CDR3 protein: CASRDRGDYGYTF

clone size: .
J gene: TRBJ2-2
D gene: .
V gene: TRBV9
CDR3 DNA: TGTGCCAGCAGCGGAAATACCGGGGAGCTGTTTTTT
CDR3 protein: CASSGNTGELFF

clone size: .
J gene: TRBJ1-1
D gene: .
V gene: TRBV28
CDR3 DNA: TGTGCCAGCAGACCCCCCGGGACGGCGGACACTGAAGCTTTCTTT
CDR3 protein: CASRPPGTADTEAFF

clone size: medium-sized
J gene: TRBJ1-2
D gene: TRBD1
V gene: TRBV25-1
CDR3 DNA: TGTGCCAGCACCTCGGACAGGGACTATGGCTACACCTTC
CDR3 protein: CASTSDRDYGYTF

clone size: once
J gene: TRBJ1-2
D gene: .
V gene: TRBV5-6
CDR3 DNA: TGTGCCAGCAGCCCCCTGATGGAGGGAGGCTATGGCTACACCTTC
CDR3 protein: CASSPLMEGGYGYTF

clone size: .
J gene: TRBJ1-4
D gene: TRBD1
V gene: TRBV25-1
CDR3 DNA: TGTGCCAGCAGTCAGGGGGTTGAAAATGAAAAACTGTTTTTT
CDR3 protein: CASSQGVENEKLFF

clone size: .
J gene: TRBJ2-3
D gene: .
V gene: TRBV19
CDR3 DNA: TGTGCCAGTAGTTGGGGAGGAGGCACAGATACGCAGTATTTT
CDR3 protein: CASSWGGGTDTQYF

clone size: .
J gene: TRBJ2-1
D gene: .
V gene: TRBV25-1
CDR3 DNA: TGTGCCAGCAGTACCCCCCAGGGGAGCTACAATGAGCAGTTCTTC
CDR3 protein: CASSTPQGSYNEQFF

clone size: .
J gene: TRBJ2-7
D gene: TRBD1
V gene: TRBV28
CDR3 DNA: TGTGCCAGCAGTCCTACTGCCGGGACAGGGGCCGAGCAGTACTTC
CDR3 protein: CASSPTAGTGAEQYF

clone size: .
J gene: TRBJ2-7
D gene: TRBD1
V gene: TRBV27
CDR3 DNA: TGTGCCAGCAGTTTGGGACAGGCCTTTCGGCAGTACTTC
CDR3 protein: CASSLGQAFRQYF

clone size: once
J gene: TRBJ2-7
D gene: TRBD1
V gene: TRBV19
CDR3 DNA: TGTGCCAGTAGTATTGTGGGGGACAGCCACGAGCAGTACTTC
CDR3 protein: CASSIVGDSHEQYF

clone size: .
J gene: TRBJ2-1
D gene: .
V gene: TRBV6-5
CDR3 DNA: TGTGCCAGCAGTTACTTCGGGGGGCCCCGGTTCTTC
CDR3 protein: CASSYFGGPRFF

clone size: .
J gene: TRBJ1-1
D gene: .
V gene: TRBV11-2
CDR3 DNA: TGTGCCAGCAGCAACACTGAAGCTTTCTTT
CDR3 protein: CASSNTEAFF

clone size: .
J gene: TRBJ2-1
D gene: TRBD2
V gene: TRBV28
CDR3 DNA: TGTGCCAGCAGTATGCCGCGACTAGCGGGAGTCCCCGATGAGCAGTTCTTC
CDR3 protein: CASSMPRLAGVPDEQFF

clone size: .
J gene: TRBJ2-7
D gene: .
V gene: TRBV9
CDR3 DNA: TGTGCCAGCAGCGTAGGGTTTAACTACGAGCAGTACTTC
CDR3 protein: CASSVGFNYEQYF

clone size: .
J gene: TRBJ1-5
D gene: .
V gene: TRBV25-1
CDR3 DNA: TGTGCCAGCAGTCCGTACAGCAATCAGCCCCAGCATTTT
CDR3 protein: CASSPYSNQPQHF

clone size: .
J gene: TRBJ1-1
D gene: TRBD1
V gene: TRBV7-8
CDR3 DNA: TGTGCCAGCAGCTACGGGACAGGGGTCACCACTGAAGCTTTCTTT
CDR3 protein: CASSYGTGVTTEAFF

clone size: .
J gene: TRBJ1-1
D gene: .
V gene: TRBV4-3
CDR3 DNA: TGCGCCAGCAGCCTTTGGGGTCCGAACACTGAAGCTTTCTTT
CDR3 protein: CASSLWGPNTEAFF

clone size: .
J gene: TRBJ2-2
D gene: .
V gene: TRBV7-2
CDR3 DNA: TGTGCCAGCAGCTCTCCGGGACTCATCACCGGGGAGCTGTTTTTT
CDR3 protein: CASSSPGLITGELFF

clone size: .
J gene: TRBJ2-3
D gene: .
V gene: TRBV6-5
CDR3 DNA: TGTGCCAGCAGTTTTGGTCTCACAGATACGCAGTATTTT
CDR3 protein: CASSFGLTDTQYF

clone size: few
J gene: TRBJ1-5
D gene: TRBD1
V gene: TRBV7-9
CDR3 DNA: TGTGCCAGCAGCTTTGCCGCCGAGTCGGGACAGGAACAGCCCCAGCATTTT
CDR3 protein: CASSFAAESGQEQPQHF

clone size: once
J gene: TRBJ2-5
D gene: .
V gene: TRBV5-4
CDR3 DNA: TGTGCCAGCAGCTTGAACGAGGAGACCCAGTACTTC
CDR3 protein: CASSLNEETQYF

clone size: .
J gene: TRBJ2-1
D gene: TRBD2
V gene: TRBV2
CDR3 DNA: TGTGCCAGCAGTGATCTCCGGAGCGGGAACTCGTACAATGAGCAGTTCTTC
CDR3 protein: CASSDLRSGNSYNEQFF

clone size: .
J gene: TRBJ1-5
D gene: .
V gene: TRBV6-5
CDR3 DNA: TGTGCCAGCGAGGCGGGGGAGAATAGCAATCAGCCCCAGCATTTT
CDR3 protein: CASEAGENSNQPQHF

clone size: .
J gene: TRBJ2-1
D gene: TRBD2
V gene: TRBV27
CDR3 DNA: TGTGCCAGCAGTTTCCGGCGGGGGACTAGTAACAATGAGCAGTTCTTC
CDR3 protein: CASSFRRGTSNNEQFF